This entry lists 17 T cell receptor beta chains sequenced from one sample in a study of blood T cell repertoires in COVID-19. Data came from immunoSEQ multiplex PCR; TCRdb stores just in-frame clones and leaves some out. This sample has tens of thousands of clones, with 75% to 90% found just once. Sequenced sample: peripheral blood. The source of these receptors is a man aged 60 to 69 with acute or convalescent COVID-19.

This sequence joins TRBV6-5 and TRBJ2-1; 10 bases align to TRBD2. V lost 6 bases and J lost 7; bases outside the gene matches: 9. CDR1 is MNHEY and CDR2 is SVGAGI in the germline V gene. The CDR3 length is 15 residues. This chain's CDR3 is CASRLSGGARNEQFF. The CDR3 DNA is TGTGCCAGCAGGCTCAGCGGGGGGGCGCGGAATGAGCAGTTCTTC.

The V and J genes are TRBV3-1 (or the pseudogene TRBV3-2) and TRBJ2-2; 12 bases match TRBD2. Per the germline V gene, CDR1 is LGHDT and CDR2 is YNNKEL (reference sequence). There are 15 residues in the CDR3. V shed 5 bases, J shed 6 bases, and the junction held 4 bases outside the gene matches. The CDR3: CASSGTSGWSGELFF. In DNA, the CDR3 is TGTGCCAGCAGCGGGACTAGCGGGTGGTCCGGGGAGCTGTTTTTT.

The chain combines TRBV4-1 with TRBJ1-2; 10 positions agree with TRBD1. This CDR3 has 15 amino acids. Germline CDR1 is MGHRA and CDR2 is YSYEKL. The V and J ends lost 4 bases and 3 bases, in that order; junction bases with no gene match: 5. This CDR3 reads CASSPRQGADYGYTF. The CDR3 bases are TGCGCCAGCAGCCCGCGACAGGGGGCGGACTATGGCTACACCTTC.

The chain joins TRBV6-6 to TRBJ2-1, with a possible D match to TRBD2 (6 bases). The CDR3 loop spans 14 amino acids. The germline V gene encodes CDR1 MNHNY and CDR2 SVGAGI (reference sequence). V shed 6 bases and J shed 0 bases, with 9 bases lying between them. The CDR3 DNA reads TGTGCCAGCAGCCTCGGGAGCTCCTACAATGAGCAGTTCTTC. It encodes CASSLGSSYNEQFF.

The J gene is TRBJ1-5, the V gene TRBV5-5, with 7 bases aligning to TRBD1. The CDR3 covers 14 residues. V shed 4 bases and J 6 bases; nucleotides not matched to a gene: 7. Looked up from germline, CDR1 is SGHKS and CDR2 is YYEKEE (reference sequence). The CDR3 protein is CASSRDSLFQPQHF. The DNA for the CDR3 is TGTGCCAGCAGCCGGGACAGCCTCTTTCAGCCCCAGCATTTT.

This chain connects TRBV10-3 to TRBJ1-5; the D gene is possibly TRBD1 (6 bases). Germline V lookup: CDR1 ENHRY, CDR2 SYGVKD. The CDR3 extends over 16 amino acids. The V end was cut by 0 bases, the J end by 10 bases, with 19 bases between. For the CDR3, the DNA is TGTGCCATCAGTGAGTCTGACAGTCAGGGGATGAGACCCCAGCATTTT. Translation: CAISESDSQGMRPQHF.

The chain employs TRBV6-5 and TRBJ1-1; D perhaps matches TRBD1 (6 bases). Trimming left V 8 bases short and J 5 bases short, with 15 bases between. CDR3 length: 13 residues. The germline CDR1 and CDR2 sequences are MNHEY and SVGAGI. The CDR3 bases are TGTGCCAGCGGTACAGGGATTCGGACTGAAGCTTTCTTT. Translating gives CASGTGIRTEAFF.

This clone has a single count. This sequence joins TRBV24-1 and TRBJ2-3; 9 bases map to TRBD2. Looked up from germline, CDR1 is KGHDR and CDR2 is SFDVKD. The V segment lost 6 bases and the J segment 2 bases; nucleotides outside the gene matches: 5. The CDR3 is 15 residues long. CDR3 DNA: TGTGCCACCAGTTCGGCTAGCGGGGCCACAGATACGCAGTATTTT. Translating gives CATSSASGATDTQYF.

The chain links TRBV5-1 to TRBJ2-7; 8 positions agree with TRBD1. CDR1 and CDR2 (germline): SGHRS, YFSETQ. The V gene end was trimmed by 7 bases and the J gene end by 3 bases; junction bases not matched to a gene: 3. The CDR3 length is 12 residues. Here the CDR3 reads CASRGQGYEQYF. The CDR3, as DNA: TGCGCCAGCCGAGGACAGGGCTACGAGCAGTACTTC.

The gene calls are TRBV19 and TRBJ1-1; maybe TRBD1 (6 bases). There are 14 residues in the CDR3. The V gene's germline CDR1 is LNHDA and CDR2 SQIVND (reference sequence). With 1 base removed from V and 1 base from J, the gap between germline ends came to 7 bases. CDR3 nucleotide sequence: TGTGCCAGTAGTATAGGAGGGGGGAACACTGAAGCTTTCTTT. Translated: CASSIGGGNTEAFF.

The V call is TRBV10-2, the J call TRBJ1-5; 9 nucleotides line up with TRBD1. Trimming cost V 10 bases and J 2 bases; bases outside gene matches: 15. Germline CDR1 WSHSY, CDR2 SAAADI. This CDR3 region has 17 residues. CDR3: CATTRGPTGGGNQPQHF. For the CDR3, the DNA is TGCGCCACCACGCGGGGTCCGACAGGGGGTGGCAATCAGCCCCAGCATTTT.

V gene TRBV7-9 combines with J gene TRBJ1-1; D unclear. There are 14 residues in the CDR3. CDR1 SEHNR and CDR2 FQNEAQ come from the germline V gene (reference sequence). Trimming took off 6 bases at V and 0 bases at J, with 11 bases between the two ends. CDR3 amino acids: CASSLTSLNTEAFF. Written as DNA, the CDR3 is TGTGCCAGCAGTTTGACATCTTTGAACACTGAAGCTTTCTTT.

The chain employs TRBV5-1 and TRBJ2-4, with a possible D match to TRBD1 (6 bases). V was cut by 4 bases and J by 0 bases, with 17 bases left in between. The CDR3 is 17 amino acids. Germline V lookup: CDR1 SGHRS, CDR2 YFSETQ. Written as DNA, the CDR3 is TGCGCCAGCAGCAAAGGGGACATACGGATAGCCAAAAACATTCAGTACTTC. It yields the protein CASSKGDIRIAKNIQYF.

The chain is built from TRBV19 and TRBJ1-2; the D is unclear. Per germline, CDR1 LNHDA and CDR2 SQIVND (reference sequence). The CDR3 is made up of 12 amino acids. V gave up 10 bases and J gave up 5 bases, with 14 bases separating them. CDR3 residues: CATRAGPYGYTF. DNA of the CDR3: TGTGCCACTCGTGCGGGCCCGTATGGCTACACCTTC.

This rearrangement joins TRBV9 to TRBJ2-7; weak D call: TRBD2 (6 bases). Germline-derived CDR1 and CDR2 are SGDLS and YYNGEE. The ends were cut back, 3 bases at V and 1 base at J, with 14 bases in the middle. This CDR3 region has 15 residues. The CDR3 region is CASSAGSSDSYEQYF. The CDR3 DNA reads TGTGCCAGCAGCGCCGGATCTAGCGATTCCTACGAGCAGTACTTC.

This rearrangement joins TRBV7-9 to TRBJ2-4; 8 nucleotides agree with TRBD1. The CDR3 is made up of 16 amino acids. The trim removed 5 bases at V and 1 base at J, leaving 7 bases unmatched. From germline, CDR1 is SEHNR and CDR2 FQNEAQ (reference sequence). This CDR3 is CASSSWTGSAKNIQYF. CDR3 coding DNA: TGTGCCAGCAGCAGCTGGACAGGGTCGGCCAAAAACATTCAGTACTTC.

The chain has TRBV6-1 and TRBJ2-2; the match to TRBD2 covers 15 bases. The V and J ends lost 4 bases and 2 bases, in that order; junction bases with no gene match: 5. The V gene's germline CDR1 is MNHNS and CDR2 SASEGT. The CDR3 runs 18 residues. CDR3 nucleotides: TGTGCCAGCAGTGGGGGGACTAGCGGGAGGATAAACACCGGGGAGCTGTTTTTT. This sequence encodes CASSGGTSGRINTGELFF.